The T cell receptor beta chain under discussion was sequenced for a study of blood T cell repertoires in COVID-19. Turning to the study itself: Some COVID-19 samples were acute and others convalescent; all came from the United States, Italy and Spain. T cells, B-cell-depleted T cells, or PBMCs supplied cDNA or gDNA.

The CDR3 has 15 amino acids. CDR1 and CDR2 (germline): LGHDT, YNNKEL (reference sequence). J lost 4 bases, V lost 1 base, and 5 bases had no gene match. In the authors' workflow: Using reference gene primer amplification, nucleated cell counts were estimated. Clones were sequenced by immunoSEQ multiplex PCR, and TCRdb holds only the in-frame ones, with some missing. V and J calls and clone size follow that table, whereas D and trimming were derived from the DNA. This table has over 300,000 clones, nearly 90% appearing once. The source material was peripheral blood. The receptor was isolated from a man younger than 35 with active or convalescent COVID-19. V is TRBV3-1 (or the pseudogene TRBV3-2) and J is TRBJ2-7; 9 bases are shared with TRBD2. This CDR3 reads CASSQAAGGLYEQYF. Here the CDR3 DNA reads TGTGCCAGCAGCCAAGCGGCGGGAGGGCTTTACGAGCAGTACTTC.